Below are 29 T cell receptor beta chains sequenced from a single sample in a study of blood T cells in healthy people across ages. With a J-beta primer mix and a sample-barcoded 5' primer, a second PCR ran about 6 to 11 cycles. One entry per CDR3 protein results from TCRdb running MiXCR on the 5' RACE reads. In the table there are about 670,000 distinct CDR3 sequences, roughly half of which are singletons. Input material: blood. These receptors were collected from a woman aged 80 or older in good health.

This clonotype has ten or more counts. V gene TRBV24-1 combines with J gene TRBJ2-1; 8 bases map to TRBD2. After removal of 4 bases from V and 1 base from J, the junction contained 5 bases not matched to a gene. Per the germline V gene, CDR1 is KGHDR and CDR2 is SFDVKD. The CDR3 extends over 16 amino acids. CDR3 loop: CATSDPSGPSYNEQFF. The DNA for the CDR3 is TGTGCCACCAGTGACCCTAGCGGGCCTTCCTACAATGAGCAGTTCTTC.

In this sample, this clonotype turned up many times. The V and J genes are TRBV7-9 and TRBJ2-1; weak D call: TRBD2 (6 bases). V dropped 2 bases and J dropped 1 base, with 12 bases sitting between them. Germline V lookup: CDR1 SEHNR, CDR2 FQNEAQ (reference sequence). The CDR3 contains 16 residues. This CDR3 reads CASSLWRGGSYNEQFF. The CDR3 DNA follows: TGTGCCAGCAGCTTATGGCGGGGCGGTTCCTACAATGAGCAGTTCTTC.

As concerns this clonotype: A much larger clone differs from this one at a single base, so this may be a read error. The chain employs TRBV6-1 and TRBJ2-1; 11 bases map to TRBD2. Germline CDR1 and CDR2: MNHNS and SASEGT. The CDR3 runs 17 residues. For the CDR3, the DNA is TGTGTCAGCATCAAAAGGGAGGGGACTAGCGGCTACAATGAGCAGTTCTTC. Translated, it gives CVSIKREGTSGYNEQFF.

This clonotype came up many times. As DNA, the CDR3 is TGCGCCAGCAGCCGGGGGGACTATGGCTACACCTTC. Encoded protein: CASSRGDYGYTF. The chain combines TRBV5-1 with TRBJ1-2; possible D gene TRBD1, 5 bases. The germline V gene has CDR1 SGHRS and CDR2 YFSETQ. V shed 4 bases and J shed 3 bases, with 7 bases lying between them. This CDR3 contains 12 residues.

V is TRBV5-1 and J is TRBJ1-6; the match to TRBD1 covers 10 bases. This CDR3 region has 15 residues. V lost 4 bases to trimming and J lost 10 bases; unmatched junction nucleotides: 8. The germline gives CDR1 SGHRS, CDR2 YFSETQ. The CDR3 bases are TGCGCCAGCAGCGCCCAAGGGACAGGGGAATCACCCCTCCACTTT. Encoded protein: CASSAQGTGESPLHF.

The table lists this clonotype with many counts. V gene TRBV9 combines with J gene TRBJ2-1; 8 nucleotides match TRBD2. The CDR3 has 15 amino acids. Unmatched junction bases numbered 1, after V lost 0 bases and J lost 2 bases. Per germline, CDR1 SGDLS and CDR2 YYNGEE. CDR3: CASSVAGGTYNEQFF. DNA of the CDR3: TGTGCCAGCAGCGTAGCGGGGGGGACCTACAATGAGCAGTTCTTC.

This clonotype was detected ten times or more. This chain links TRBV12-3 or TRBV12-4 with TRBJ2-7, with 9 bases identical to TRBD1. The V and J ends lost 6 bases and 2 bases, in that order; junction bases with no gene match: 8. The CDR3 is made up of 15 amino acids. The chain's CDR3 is CASSPGQGLPYEQYF. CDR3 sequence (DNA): TGTGCCAGCAGCCCCGGACAGGGGTTACCCTACGAGCAGTACTTC.

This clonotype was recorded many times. CDR3 in amino acids: CASGRVTYSPLHF. The CDR3 coding sequence is TGTGCCAGCGGCCGGGTCACTTATTCACCCCTCCACTTT. The V gene is TRBV12-3 or TRBV12-4, the J gene TRBJ1-6; D not resolved. The CDR3 loop spans 13 amino acids. Trimming took 8 bases from V and 8 from J, leaving 13 bases between them.

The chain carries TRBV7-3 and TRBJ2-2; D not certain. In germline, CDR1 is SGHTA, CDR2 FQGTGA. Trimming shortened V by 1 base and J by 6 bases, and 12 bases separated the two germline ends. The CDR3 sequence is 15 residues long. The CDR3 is CASSLSLAGAGELFF. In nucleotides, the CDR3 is TGTGCCAGCAGCTTAAGTCTCGCCGGCGCCGGGGAGCTGTTTTTT. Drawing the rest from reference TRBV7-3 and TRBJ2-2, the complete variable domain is GAGVSQTPSNKVTEKGKYVELRCDPISGHTALYWYRQSLGQGPEFLIYFQGTGAADDSGLPNDRFFAVRPEGSVSTLKIQRTERGDSAVYLCASSLSLAGAGELFFGEGSRLTVL.

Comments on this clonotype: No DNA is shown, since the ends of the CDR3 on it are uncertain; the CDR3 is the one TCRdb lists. The CDR3 loop reads CACSLVGTGAWTYEQHF. The rearrangement uses TRBV7-9 and TRBJ2-4; TRBD1 is the table's D call and was not checked against the DNA. CDR1 and CDR2 (germline): SEHNR, FQNEAQ (reference sequence). The CDR3 spans 17 residues, counting both ends.

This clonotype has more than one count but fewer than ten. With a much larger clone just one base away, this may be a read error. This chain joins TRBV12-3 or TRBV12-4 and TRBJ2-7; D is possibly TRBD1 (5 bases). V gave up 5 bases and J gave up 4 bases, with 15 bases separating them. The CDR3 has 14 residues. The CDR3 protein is CASSVVQGSYEQYF. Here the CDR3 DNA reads TGTGCCAGCAGTGTAGTCCAGGGATCATACGAGCAGTACTTC.

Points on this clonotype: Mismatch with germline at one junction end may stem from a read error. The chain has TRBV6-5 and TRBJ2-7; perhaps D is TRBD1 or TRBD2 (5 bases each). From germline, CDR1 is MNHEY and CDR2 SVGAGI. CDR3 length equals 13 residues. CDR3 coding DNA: TGCGCCAGCAGCTCCCCGGGGCCCGACGAGCAGTACTTC. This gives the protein CASSSPGPDEQYF.

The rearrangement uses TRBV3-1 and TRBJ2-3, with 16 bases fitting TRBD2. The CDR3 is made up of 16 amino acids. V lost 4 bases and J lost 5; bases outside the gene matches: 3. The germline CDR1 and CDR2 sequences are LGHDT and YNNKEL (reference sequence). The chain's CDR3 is CASSPGLAGGRDTQYF. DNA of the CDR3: TGTGCCAGCAGCCCGGGACTAGCGGGGGGGCGAGATACGCAGTATTTT.

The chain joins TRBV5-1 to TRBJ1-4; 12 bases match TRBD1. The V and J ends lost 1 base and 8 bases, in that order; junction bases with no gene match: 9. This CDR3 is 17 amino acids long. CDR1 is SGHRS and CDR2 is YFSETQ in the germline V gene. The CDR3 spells CASSLWGQGASFEKLFF. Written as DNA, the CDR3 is TGCGCCAGCAGCTTGTGGGGACAGGGGGCTTCTTTCGAAAAACTGTTTTTT.

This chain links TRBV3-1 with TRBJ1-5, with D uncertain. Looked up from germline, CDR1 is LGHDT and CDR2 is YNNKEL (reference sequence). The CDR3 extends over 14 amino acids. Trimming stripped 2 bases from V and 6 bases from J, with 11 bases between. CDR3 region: CASSQTARAQPQHF. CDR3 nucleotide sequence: TGTGCCAGCAGCCAAACCGCCCGTGCTCAGCCCCAGCATTTT. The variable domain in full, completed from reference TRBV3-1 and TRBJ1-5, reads DTAVSQTPKYLVTQMGNDKSIKCEQNLGHDTMYWYKQDSKKFLKIMFSYNNKELIINETVPNRFSPKSPDKAHLNLHINSLELGDSAVYFCASSQTARAQPQHFGDGTRLSIL.

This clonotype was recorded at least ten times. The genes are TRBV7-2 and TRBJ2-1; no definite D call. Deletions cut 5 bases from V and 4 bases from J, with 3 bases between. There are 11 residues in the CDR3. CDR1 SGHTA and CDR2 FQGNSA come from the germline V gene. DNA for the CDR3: TGTGCCAGCAGCGGATACAATGAGCAGTTCTTC. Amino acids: CASSGYNEQFF.

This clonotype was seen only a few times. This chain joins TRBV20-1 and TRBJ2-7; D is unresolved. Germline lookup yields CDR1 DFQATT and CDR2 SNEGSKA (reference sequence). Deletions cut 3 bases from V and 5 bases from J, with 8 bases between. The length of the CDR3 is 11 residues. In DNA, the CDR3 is TGCAGTGCTAGGGCCGACGACGAGCAGTACTTC. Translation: CSARADDEQYF.

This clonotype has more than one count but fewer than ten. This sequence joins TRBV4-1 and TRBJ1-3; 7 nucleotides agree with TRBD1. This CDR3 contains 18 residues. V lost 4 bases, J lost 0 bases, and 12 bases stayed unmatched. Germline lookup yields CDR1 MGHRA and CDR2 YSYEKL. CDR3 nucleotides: TGCGCCAGCAGCCGACAGGGCCGGGGGGGTGGCTCTGGAAACACCATATATTTT. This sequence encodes CASSRQGRGGGSGNTIYF.

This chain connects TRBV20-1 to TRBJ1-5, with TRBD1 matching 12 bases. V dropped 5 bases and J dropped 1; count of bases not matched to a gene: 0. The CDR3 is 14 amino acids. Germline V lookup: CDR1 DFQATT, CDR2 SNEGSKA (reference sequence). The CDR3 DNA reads TGCAGTGCTGGGACAGGGGGCAGCAATCAGCCCCAGCATTTT. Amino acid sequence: CSAGTGGSNQPQHF.

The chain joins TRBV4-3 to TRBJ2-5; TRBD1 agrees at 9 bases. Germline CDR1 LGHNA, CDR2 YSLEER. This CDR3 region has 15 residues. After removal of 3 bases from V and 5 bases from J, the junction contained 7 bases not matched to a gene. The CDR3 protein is CASSQDRGGRETQYF. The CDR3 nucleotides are TGCGCCAGCAGCCAGGACAGGGGTGGAAGGGAGACCCAGTACTTC.

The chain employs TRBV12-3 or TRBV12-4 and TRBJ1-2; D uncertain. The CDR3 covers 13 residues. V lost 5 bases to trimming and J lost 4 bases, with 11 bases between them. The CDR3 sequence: CASSPDGPYGYTF. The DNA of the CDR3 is TGTGCCAGCAGTCCCGACGGACCCTATGGCTACACCTTC.

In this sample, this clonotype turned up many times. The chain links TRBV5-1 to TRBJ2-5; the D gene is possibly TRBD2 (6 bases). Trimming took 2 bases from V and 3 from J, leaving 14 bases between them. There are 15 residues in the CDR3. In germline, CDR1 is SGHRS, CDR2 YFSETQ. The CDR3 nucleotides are TGCGCCAGCAGCTTAACGGGACTTCCCGAAGAGACCCAGTACTTC. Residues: CASSLTGLPEETQYF.

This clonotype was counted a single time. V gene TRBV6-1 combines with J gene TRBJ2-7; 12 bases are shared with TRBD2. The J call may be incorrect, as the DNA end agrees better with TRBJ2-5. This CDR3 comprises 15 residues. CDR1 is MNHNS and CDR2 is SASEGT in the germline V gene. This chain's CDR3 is CASSELAGGQETQYF. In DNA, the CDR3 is TGTGCCAGCAGTGAACTAGCGGGGGGGCAAGAGACCCAGTACTTC.

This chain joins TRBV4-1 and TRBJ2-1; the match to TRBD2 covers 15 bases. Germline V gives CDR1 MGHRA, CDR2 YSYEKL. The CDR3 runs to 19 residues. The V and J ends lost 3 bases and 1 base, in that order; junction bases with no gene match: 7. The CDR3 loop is CASSHPGLAGGYSYNEQFF. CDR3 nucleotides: TGCGCCAGCAGCCACCCGGGACTAGCGGGGGGTTATTCCTACAATGAGCAGTTCTTC.

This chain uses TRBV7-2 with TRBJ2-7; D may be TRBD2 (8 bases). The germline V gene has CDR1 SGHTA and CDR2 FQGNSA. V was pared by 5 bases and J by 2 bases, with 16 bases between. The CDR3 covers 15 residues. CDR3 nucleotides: TGTGCCAGCAGCCAGGGGGGGACTAGAACCTACGAGCAGTACTTC. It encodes CASSQGGTRTYEQYF. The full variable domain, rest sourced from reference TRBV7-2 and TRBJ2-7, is GAGVSQSPSNKVTEKGKDVELRCDPISGHTALYWYRQSLGQGLEFLIYFQGNSAPDKSGLPSDRFSAERTGGSVSTLTIQRTQQEDSAVYLCASSQGGTRTYEQYFGPGTRLTVT.

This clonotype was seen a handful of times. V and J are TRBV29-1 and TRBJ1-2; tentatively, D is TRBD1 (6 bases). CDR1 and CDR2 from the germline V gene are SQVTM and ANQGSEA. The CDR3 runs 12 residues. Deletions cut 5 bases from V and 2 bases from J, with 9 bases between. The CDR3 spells CSVLDRNYGYTF. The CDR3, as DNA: TGCAGCGTTTTAGACAGGAACTATGGCTACACCTTC. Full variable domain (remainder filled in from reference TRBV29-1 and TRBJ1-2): SAVISQKPSRDICQRGTSLTIQCQVDSQVTMMFWYRQQPGQSLTLIATANQGSEATYESGFVIDKFPISRPNLTFSTLTVSNMSPEDSSIYLCSVLDRNYGYTFGSGTRLTVV.

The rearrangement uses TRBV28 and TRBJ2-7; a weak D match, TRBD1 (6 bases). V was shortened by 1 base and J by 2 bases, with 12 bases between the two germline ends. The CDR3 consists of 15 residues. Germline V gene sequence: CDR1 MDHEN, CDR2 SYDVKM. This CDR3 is CASSLFRDMTYEQYF. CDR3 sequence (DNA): TGTGCCAGCAGTTTATTTCGGGACATGACCTACGAGCAGTACTTC.

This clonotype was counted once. CDR3 sequence reads: CSGWEGEEQYF. As DNA, the CDR3 is TGCAGCGGGTGGGAGGGAGAGGAGCAGTACTTC. The chain joins TRBV29-1 to TRBJ2-7, with 7 bases aligning to TRBD2. The germline V gene encodes CDR1 SQVTM and CDR2 ANQGSEA. The trim removed 7 bases at V and 7 bases at J, leaving 7 bases unmatched. The CDR3 loop spans 11 amino acids.

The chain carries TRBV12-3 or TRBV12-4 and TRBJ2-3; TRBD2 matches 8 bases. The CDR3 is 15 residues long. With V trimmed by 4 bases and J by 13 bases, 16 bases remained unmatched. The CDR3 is CASSSRREAADMEYF. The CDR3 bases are TGTGCCAGCAGTTCGCGGCGGGAGGCCGCAGATATGGAGTATTTT.